These 21 T cell receptor beta chains came from one sample sequenced in a study of blood T cell repertoires in COVID-19. Generated by immunoSEQ multiplex PCR, the TCRdb table keeps only in-frame clones and is missing some. The sample holds about 200,000 clones, roughly nine tenths seen once. The sequenced sample was peripheral blood. The receptor set was obtained from a man in his sixties who had recovered from COVID-19.

This clone was detected once. The chain combines TRBV2 with TRBJ2-2; TRBD1 aligns across 7 bases. Germline assignment: CDR1 SNHLY and CDR2 FYNNEI. The CDR3 spans 15 residues. Trimming cost V 7 bases and J 6 bases; bases outside gene matches: 11. In nucleotides, the CDR3 is TGTGCCAGCATTAAAGGGGACAGCTGGCCCGGGGAGCTGTTTTTT. It specifies CASIKGDSWPGELFF.

The count of this clone is one. This chain links TRBV19 with TRBJ1-5, with TRBD1 as a possible D gene (5 bases). Germline V lookup: CDR1 LNHDA, CDR2 SQIVND (reference sequence). This CDR3 has 15 amino acids. V lost 2 bases to trimming and J lost 3 bases, with 11 bases between them. CDR3 DNA sequence: TGTGCCAGTAGTATAAGGGGCTCTATCAATCAGCCCCAGCATTTT. Its protein product is CASSIRGSINQPQHF.

The chain is built from TRBV3-1 (or the pseudogene TRBV3-2) and TRBJ1-3; a weak D match, TRBD1 (6 bases). The CDR3 has 14 residues. CDR1 is LGHDT and CDR2 is YNNKEL in the germline V gene (reference sequence). Trimming removed 4 bases from V and 6 bases from J, with 13 bases in between. CDR3 DNA: TGTGCCAGCAGCCCACAGGGAGGGTTAAACACCATATATTTT. It specifies CASSPQGGLNTIYF.

V usage is TRBV21-1 and J usage is TRBJ1-1; the DNA was not used to check the table's D call, TRBD1. TRBV21-1 is shown as a pseudogene. This CDR3 is 15 amino acids long. This chain's CDR3 is CASSKLVVGGTEAFF. CDR3 bases: TGTGCCAGCAGCAAATTGGTGGTAGGGGGCACTGAAGCTTTCTTT.

The chain carries TRBV4-1 and TRBJ1-4, with 8 bases identical to TRBD1. The CDR3 runs to 16 residues. Germline lookup yields CDR1 MGHRA and CDR2 YSYEKL. V dropped 1 base and J dropped 13; count of bases not matched to a gene: 14. CDR3 sequence (DNA): TGCGCCAGCAGCCAAGTCGGGGGAACCCGGACAGGGCCACTGTTTTTT. This codes for CASSQVGGTRTGPLFF.

The genes are TRBV18 and TRBJ2-5; D is ambiguous. Germline V gene data show CDR1 as KGHSH and CDR2 as LQKENI. This CDR3 spans 15 amino acids. V was clipped by 3 bases and J by 2 bases, with 13 bases between them. The CDR3 loop is CASSPSWSAQETQYF. The DNA of the CDR3 is TGTGCCAGCTCACCGAGTTGGTCAGCGCAAGAGACCCAGTACTTC.

V and J are TRBV7-2 and TRBJ2-7; 9 nucleotides match TRBD2. The CDR3 covers 17 residues. J lost 5 bases, V lost 3 bases, and 14 bases had no gene match. Germline CDR1 and CDR2: SGHTA and FQGNSA. Here the CDR3 DNA reads TGTGCCAGCAGCTTCAGGGAGCAGGGAGCGGGGGGCCACGAGCAGTACTTC. Encoded protein: CASSFREQGAGGHEQYF. Full variable domain (missing parts from reference TRBV7-2 and TRBJ2-7): GAGVSQSPSNKVTEKGKDVELRCDPISGHTALYWYRQSLGQGLEFLIYFQGNSAPDKSGLPSDRFSAERTGGSVSTLTIQRTQQEDSAVYLCASSFREQGAGGHEQYFGPGTRLTVT.

For this clone: This likely comes from a read error, as the CDR3 has no conserved phenylalanine or tryptophan at its end. The DNA is omitted, as the CDR3 cannot be located on it reliably, and the CDR3 follows TCRdb's listing. The chain uses TRBV27 and TRBJ2-7; the table gives TRBD2 as D, unverified against the DNA. Germline V gene lookup returns CDR1 MNHEY and CDR2 SMNVEV (reference sequence). Ends included, the CDR3 has 13 residues. The CDR3 spells CASSPNRLLAADL.

This rearrangement joins TRBV13 to TRBJ2-7; 7 bases line up with TRBD1. CDR3 length: 15 amino acids. Per germline, CDR1 PRHDT and CDR2 FYEKMQ (reference sequence). Unmatched junction bases numbered 12, after V lost 5 bases and J lost 5 bases. The CDR3, as DNA: TGTGCCAGCAGCCCGTCGACAGGGCGAGCCAACGAGCAGTACTTC. It specifies CASSPSTGRANEQYF. Full variable domain (rest looked up from reference TRBV13 and TRBJ2-7): AAGVIQSPRHLIKEKRETATLKCYPIPRHDTVYWYQQGPGQDPQFLISFYEKMQSDKGSIPDRFSAQQFSDYHSELNMSSLELGDSALYFCASSPSTGRANEQYFGPGTRLTVT.

A few counts support this clone. The rearrangement links TRBV5-1 to TRBJ1-6; D is ambiguous. Trimming removed 0 bases at V and 0 bases at J, with 16 bases between. The CDR3 has 19 residues. CDR1 is SGHRS and CDR2 is YFSETQ in the germline V gene. The CDR3 here is CASSLEPRRKGSYNSPLHF. CDR3 DNA sequence: TGCGCCAGCAGCTTGGAACCACGGAGGAAGGGCTCCTATAATTCACCCCTCCACTTT.

The V gene is TRBV7-9, the J gene TRBJ2-7, with 10 bases matching TRBD1. Germline V gene lookup returns CDR1 SEHNR and CDR2 FQNEAQ (reference sequence). The CDR3 consists of 14 residues. V gave up 5 bases and J gave up 7 bases; unmatched junction bases: 8. The CDR3 sequence: CASSNRDRGGEQYF. The DNA of the CDR3 is TGTGCCAGCAGCAACCGGGACAGGGGTGGAGAGCAGTACTTC.

The chain combines TRBV7-9 with TRBJ2-1; 14 bases match TRBD2. This CDR3 spans 15 amino acids. V gave up 5 bases and J gave up 10 bases; unmatched junction bases: 7. Germline V gives CDR1 SEHNR, CDR2 FQNEAQ (reference sequence). The CDR3 reads CASSQTSGRASEQFF. The DNA for the CDR3 is TGTGCCAGCAGCCAGACTAGCGGGAGGGCCAGCGAGCAGTTCTTC.

The chain is built from TRBV5-4 and TRBJ2-7; 11 bases agree with TRBD1. Germline V gives CDR1 SGHNT, CDR2 YYREEE (reference sequence). This CDR3 spans 15 amino acids. The V segment lost 4 bases and the J segment 6 bases; nucleotides outside the gene matches: 9. CDR3: CASSPRDRGTGEQYF. CDR3 DNA sequence: TGTGCCAGCAGCCCGCGGGACAGGGGGACTGGCGAGCAGTACTTC.

V and J are TRBV19 and TRBJ2-5, with D possibly matching TRBD1 (6 bases). Germline values: CDR1 LNHDA, CDR2 SQIVND (reference sequence). Between the trimmed V and J ends, which lost 6 bases and 6 bases, there was a span of 14 bases. The CDR3 runs to 13 residues. CDR3 in DNA: TGTGCCAGTAGCAGTCAGGGGTCAAAGACCCAGTACTTC. This codes for CASSSQGSKTQYF.

This clone was recorded only once. This sequence joins TRBV18 and TRBJ2-1; 7 bases are a match to TRBD1. CDR3 size: 14 residues. Trimming at V came to 6 bases and at J to 2 bases, leaving 4 bases not matched to a gene. Per the germline V gene, CDR1 is KGHSH and CDR2 is LQKENI. CDR3 amino acids: CASSPGTAYNEQFF. Here the CDR3 DNA reads TGTGCCAGCTCCCCAGGGACAGCCTACAATGAGCAGTTCTTC. Full variable domain (missing parts from reference TRBV18 and TRBJ2-1): NAGVMQNPRHLVRRRGQEARLRCSPMKGHSHVYWYRQLPEEGLKFMVYLQKENIIDESGMPKERFSAEFPKEGPSILRIQQVVRGDSAAYFCASSPGTAYNEQFFGPGTRLTVL.

The CDR3 region has the DNA TGCGCCAGCAGCTTCGGACTCTCTGGAAACACCATATATTTT. It yields the protein CASSFGLSGNTIYF. The chain links TRBV5-1 to TRBJ1-3; D is undetermined. The CDR3 contains 14 residues. Germline V gene data show CDR1 as SGHRS and CDR2 as YFSETQ. The V end was cut by 2 bases, the J end by 0 bases, with 6 bases between.

For the CDR3, the DNA is TGCGCCAGCAGCTGGGGACAGGGGGGGAATCAGCCCCAGCATTTT. It specifies CASSWGQGGNQPQHF. J is TRBJ1-5 and V is TRBV5-1; TRBD1 matches at 11 bases. V was clipped by 3 bases and J by 4 bases; unmatched bases: 3. The CDR3 is 15 residues long. CDR1 and CDR2 from the germline V gene are SGHRS and YFSETQ.

A remark on this clone: Distinct nucleotide sequences in the sample also encode this CDR3. The CDR3 sequence: CSVPGHLNTGELFF. CDR3 DNA sequence: TGCAGCGTCCCGGGACACCTGAACACCGGGGAGCTGTTTTTT. The gene calls are TRBV29-1 and TRBJ2-2; TRBD1 might be the D (6 bases). The CDR3 runs 14 residues. The germline V and J ends were trimmed by 6 bases and 1 base, with 12 bases remaining between them. Per germline, CDR1 SQVTM and CDR2 ANQGSEA.

V gene TRBV9 combines with J gene TRBJ1-2, with a weak D call TRBD1 (5 bases). The germline V gene encodes CDR1 SGDLS and CDR2 YYNGEE. The CDR3 extends over 12 amino acids. V lost 4 bases, J lost 9 bases, and 13 bases lay in between. The CDR3 loop is CASSLPRVSYTF. Here the CDR3 DNA reads TGTGCCAGCAGCTTACCCAGGGTTAGCTACACCTTC. Based on the CDR3 plus reference TRBV9 and TRBJ1-2, the full variable domain is DSGVTQTPKHLITATGQRVTLRCSPRSGDLSVYWYQQSLDQGLQFLIQYYNGEERAKGNILERFSAQQFPDLHSELNLSSLELGDSALYFCASSLPRVSYTFGSGTRLTVV.

V gene TRBV7-8 combines with J gene TRBJ2-1; D possibly corresponds to TRBD2 (6 bases). The CDR3 covers 16 residues. Trimming took off 2 bases at V and 3 bases at J, with 14 bases between the two ends. The germline CDR1 and CDR2 sequences are SGHVS and FQNEAQ. The CDR3 region is CASSLLQRANYNEQFF. As DNA, the CDR3 is TGTGCCAGCAGCTTACTTCAGCGGGCTAACTACAATGAGCAGTTCTTC.

V is TRBV7-9 and J is TRBJ1-1; possible D gene TRBD1, 6 bases. The CDR3 is 13 amino acids. With 5 bases removed from V and 9 bases from J, the gap between germline ends came to 16 bases. CDR1 is SEHNR and CDR2 is FQNEAQ in the germline V gene (reference sequence). Written as DNA, the CDR3 is TGTGCCAGCAGCCTTAACAGGGAACTGCAAGCTTTCTTT. Translating it yields CASSLNRELQAFF.